These 14 T cell receptor beta chains were sequenced from one sample in a study of PD-1 blockade in classical Hodgkin lymphoma. Every patient relapsed after autologous stem cell transplantation, and brentuximab vedotin exposure varied. This table comes from immunoSEQ multiplex PCR, and its TCRdb copy is limited to in-frame clones, with some not included. The data show over 14,000 clones, with around four fifths seen just once and approximately 25% held by the top ten. The sequencing used peripheral blood mononuclear cells (PBMCs), collected before the second cycle of nivolumab. These receptors originate from a human donor with classical Hodgkin lymphoma.

This clone was seen once. The genes are TRBV11-2 and TRBJ1-1, with D tentatively TRBD1 (5 bases). V was clipped by 5 bases and J by 6 bases, with 13 bases between them. The CDR3 length is 13 residues. Germline loops: CDR1 SGHAT, CDR2 FQNNGV. The CDR3 coding sequence is TGTGCCAGCAGCCCGACCAGGGCCGCTGAAGCTTTCTTT. Amino acid sequence: CASSPTRAAEAFF.

The chain uses TRBV10-2 and TRBJ2-7; the match to TRBD2 covers 9 bases. V was clipped by 6 bases and J by 3 bases; unmatched bases: 3. CDR3 length: 13 residues. The germline CDR1 and CDR2 sequences are WSHSY and SAAADI. The CDR3 nucleotides are TGCGCCAGCAGGGTTAGCGGGGGCTACGAGCAGTACTTC. It encodes CASRVSGGYEQYF.

This clone was observed a few times. The chain carries TRBV12-5 and TRBJ1-5; D gene uncertain. The CDR3 contains 14 residues. V was pared by 5 bases and J by 0 bases, with 8 bases between. Germline V CDR1 and CDR2: LGHNT, FRNRAP. This CDR3 is CASGTDISNQPQHF. CDR3 nucleotides: TGTGCTAGTGGTACCGACATTAGCAATCAGCCCCAGCATTTT.

V gene TRBV5-8 combines with J gene TRBJ1-1; D might be TRBD1 (5 bases). The germline V and J ends were trimmed by 1 base and 1 base, with 11 bases remaining between them. This CDR3 is built from 15 residues. In germline, CDR1 is SGHTS, CDR2 YDEGEE. The CDR3 region is CASSLRRQGNTEAFF. The CDR3 DNA reads TGTGCCAGCAGCTTGAGACGGCAGGGGAACACTGAAGCTTTCTTT.

The chain joins TRBV28 to TRBJ1-4; 7 nucleotides align to TRBD1. J lost 8 bases, V lost 4 bases, and 13 bases had no gene match. The V gene's germline CDR1 is MDHEN and CDR2 SYDVKM. The length of the CDR3 is 16 residues. Written as DNA, the CDR3 is TGTGCCAGCAGTTCGTACGGGAGGGGGCGTAGGGAAAAACTGTTTTTT. Protein: CASSSYGRGRREKLFF.

The chain employs TRBV7-8 and TRBJ2-7; D perhaps matches TRBD1 (5 bases). In germline, CDR1 is SGHVS, CDR2 FQNEAQ. The CDR3 consists of 15 residues. The V end was cut by 2 bases, the J end by 2 bases, with 13 bases between. In nucleotides, the CDR3 is TGTGCCAGCAGCTTACGTCCAGGGTCACCCTACGAGCAGTACTTC. Residues: CASSLRPGSPYEQYF.

The rearrangement uses TRBV5-1 and TRBJ1-1; TRBD1 aligns across 8 bases. The CDR3 covers 15 residues. Germline V gives CDR1 SGHRS, CDR2 YFSETQ. J was trimmed by 1 base and V by 4 bases; bases with no gene match: 6. The DNA for the CDR3 is TGCGCCAGCAGCCGGTCCGGGACAGGGAACACTGAAGCTTTCTTT. This sequence encodes CASSRSGTGNTEAFF.

The CDR3 nucleotides read TGCGCCAGCAGCTTGGTCCCTAGCCAAGAGACCCAGTACTTC. Translating gives CASSLVPSQETQYF. This chain joins TRBV5-1 and TRBJ2-5; D is unclear. This CDR3 has 14 residues. The germline gives CDR1 SGHRS, CDR2 YFSETQ. V gave up 0 bases and J gave up 1 base, with 7 bases separating them.

The rearrangement links TRBV7-8 to TRBJ1-1, with no clear D. Germline CDR1 reads SGHVS; CDR2 reads FQNEAQ. V dropped 4 bases and J dropped 2 bases, with 26 bases sitting between them. This CDR3 spans 19 amino acids. The CDR3 coding sequence is TGTGCCAGCAGCTCGACCCTTAGTACTTACGGACGGAGCAACACTGAAGCTTTCTTT. This translates into CASSSTLSTYGRSNTEAFF.

This clone has only a few counts. The chain recombines TRBV6-5 with TRBJ2-3; a weak D match, TRBD2 (6 bases). Trimming left V 2 bases short and J 6 bases short, with 12 bases between. CDR1 and CDR2 from the germline V gene are MNHEY and SVGAGI. The CDR3 runs to 14 residues. In DNA form, the CDR3 reads TGTGCCAGCAGTTACGGGCGGGGTGTGGATACGCAGTATTTT. As protein: CASSYGRGVDTQYF.

The chain has TRBV7-3 and TRBJ1-2; a possible D gene is TRBD1 (5 bases). V shed 5 bases and J shed 6 bases, with 16 bases lying between them. The CDR3 has 14 residues. The germline V gene has CDR1 SGHTA and CDR2 FQGTGA. This CDR3 is CASSRSGSGHGYTF. DNA for the CDR3: TGTGCCAGCAGCCGATCAGGGTCGGGGCATGGCTACACCTTC.

The rearrangement links TRBV6-5 to TRBJ1-2; no reliable D call. The V gene's germline CDR1 is MNHEY and CDR2 SVGAGI. Trimming took off 2 bases at V and 7 bases at J, with 11 bases between the two ends. The CDR3 has 13 residues. CDR3 sequence (DNA): TGTGCCAGCAGTTACGGCCTCTCCGGTGGCTACACCTTC. Protein product: CASSYGLSGGYTF.

The genes are TRBV6-5 and TRBJ2-2, with TRBD2 as a possible D gene (6 bases). V lost 2 bases to trimming and J lost 1 base, with 8 bases between them. CDR1 and CDR2 from the germline V gene are MNHEY and SVGAGI. The CDR3 has 15 amino acids. CDR3 loop: CASSYGGMNTGELFF. The CDR3 coding sequence is TGTGCCAGCAGTTACGGAGGGATGAACACCGGGGAGCTGTTTTTT.

The J gene is TRBJ1-1, the V gene TRBV27; D not certain. Trimming shortened V by 5 bases and J by 0 bases, and 10 bases separated the two germline ends. CDR3 length equals 14 residues. Germline V gene lookup returns CDR1 MNHEY and CDR2 SMNVEV (reference sequence). Written as DNA, the CDR3 is TGTGCCAGCAGTCTGGGGTTCATGAACACTGAAGCTTTCTTT. Protein: CASSLGFMNTEAFF.